These 28 T cell receptor beta chains came from one sample sequenced in a study of identical twins. TCRdb passed the 5' RACE reads through MiXCR, listing each CDR3 protein once. This sample has hundreds of thousands of distinct CDR3 sequences; about a tenth occur once, and the top ten carry around 5%. The specimen sequenced was memory (CD45RO+) T cells sorted from blood. Source of these receptors: a woman younger than 35 in good health.

This chain connects TRBV20-1 to TRBJ2-2; 7 bases fit TRBD1. The germline V gene encodes CDR1 DFQATT and CDR2 SNEGSKA (reference sequence). The CDR3 extends over 15 amino acids. The ends lost 2 bases at V and 2 bases at J; junction bases unmatched: 5. DNA of the CDR3: TGCAGTGCTAGACGCCGGGACAGCAACACCGGGGAGCTGTTTTTT. Encoded protein: CSARRRDSNTGELFF.

This clonotype has ten or more counts. CDR3 sequence reads: CASSPQATLGEQYF. For the CDR3, the DNA is TGTGCCAGCTCACCGCAGGCGACCCTCGGCGAGCAGTACTTC. The chain combines TRBV18 with TRBJ2-7; D remains ambiguous. The V gene lost 3 bases and the J gene lost 6 bases, with 15 bases spanning the gap. Germline CDR1 is KGHSH and CDR2 is LQKENI. This CDR3 has 14 residues.

This clonotype was seen only a few times. The V gene is TRBV25-1, the J gene TRBJ2-2, with D possibly matching TRBD2 (6 bases). This CDR3 contains 15 residues. The germline gives CDR1 MGHDK, CDR2 SYGVNS. Trimming shortened V by 4 bases and J by 2 bases, and 11 bases separated the two germline ends. CDR3 in amino acids: CASSVAGQNTGELFF. CDR3 bases: TGTGCCAGCAGTGTGGCGGGGCAAAACACCGGGGAGCTGTTTTTT. Filled out from reference TRBV25-1 and TRBJ2-2, the complete variable domain reads EADIYQTPRYLVIGTGKKITLECSQTMGHDKMYWYQQDPGMELHLIHYSYGVNSTEKGDLSSESTVSRIRTEHFPLTLESARPSHTSQYLCASSVAGQNTGELFFGEGSRLTVL.

The chain couples TRBV20-1 to TRBJ1-1, with D unclear. Germline assignment: CDR1 DFQATT and CDR2 SNEGSKA (reference sequence). This CDR3 contains 11 residues. Trimming shortened V by 3 bases and J by 8 bases, and 10 bases separated the two germline ends. CDR3 sequence: CSASGGVEAFF. CDR3 nucleotides: TGCAGTGCTAGTGGTGGGGTCGAAGCTTTCTTT.

The V call is TRBV7-6, the J call TRBJ2-3; D perhaps matches TRBD1 (5 bases). Between the trimmed V and J ends, which lost 7 bases and 4 bases, there was a span of 15 bases. This CDR3 region has 14 residues. CDR1 is SGHVS, CDR2 FNYEAQ, per germline. CDR3 DNA: TGTGCCAGCACCCCGCACGCAGGGTCAGATACGCAGTATTTT. It is translated as CASTPHAGSDTQYF.

The V gene is TRBV29-1, the J gene TRBJ2-5; D ambiguous. Per germline, CDR1 SQVTM and CDR2 ANQGSEA. The CDR3 extends over 12 amino acids. V was cut by 6 bases and J by 2 bases, with 10 bases left in between. CDR3 bases: TGCAGCGTCGGTGACGGGCAAGAGACCCAGTACTTC. Translated, it gives CSVGDGQETQYF. The full variable domain, with the rest looked up from reference TRBV29-1 and TRBJ2-5, is SAVISQKPSRDICQRGTSLTIQCQVDSQVTMMFWYRQQPGQSLTLIATANQGSEATYESGFVIDKFPISRPNLTFSTLTVSNMSPEDSSIYLCSVGDGQETQYFGPGTRLLVL.

This clonotype was detected a few times. The chain combines TRBV12-3 or TRBV12-4 with TRBJ1-2; D might be TRBD1 (5 bases). This CDR3 comprises 13 residues. V was pared by 3 bases and J by 10 bases, with 15 bases between. CDR3 in amino acids: CASSFRGPGVYTF. The CDR3 DNA sequence: TGTGCCAGCAGTTTTAGGGGACCGGGCGTCTACACCTTC.

This clonotype has more than one count but fewer than ten. The gene calls are TRBV5-1 and TRBJ1-1; D call uncertain. Germline assignment: CDR1 SGHRS and CDR2 YFSETQ. This CDR3 region has 14 residues. Trimming removed 4 bases at V and 2 bases at J, with 12 bases between. This CDR3 is CASSPSRVNTEAFF. CDR3 in DNA: TGCGCCAGCAGCCCCTCAAGAGTTAACACTGAAGCTTTCTTT.

This clonotype was counted a few times. The chain joins TRBV20-1 to TRBJ1-3; weak D call: TRBD1 (6 bases). Germline values: CDR1 DFQATT, CDR2 SNEGSKA (reference sequence). The CDR3 is 13 residues long. The DNA of the CDR3 is TGCAGCTTCCGGGGGGCAACTGGAAACACCATATATTTT. It encodes CSFRGATGNTIYF.

There are a few counts of this clonotype. CDR3 in DNA: TGTGCCAGCAGCCCGTGGACTTCACCCATCGAGCAGTACTTC. Amino acids: CASSPWTSPIEQYF. The rearrangement links TRBV7-9 to TRBJ2-7, with D possibly TRBD2 on 5 matching bases. V was trimmed by 5 bases and J by 6 bases, leaving 17 bases between them. Germline assignment: CDR1 SEHNR and CDR2 FQNEAQ (reference sequence). The CDR3 sequence is 14 residues long.

V is TRBV20-1 and J is TRBJ2-1; tentative D call: TRBD2 (6 bases). Germline CDR1 reads DFQATT; CDR2 reads SNEGSKA (reference sequence). V lost 0 bases and J lost 7, with 16 bases in between. The CDR3 spans 15 residues. The CDR3: CSARDAGGPGNEQFF. DNA of the CDR3: TGCAGTGCTAGAGACGCCGGAGGGCCGGGTAATGAGCAGTTCTTC.

This clonotype was detected ten times or more. CDR3 region: CASSPTLTDTQYF. CDR3 nucleotide sequence: TGTGCCAGCAGCCCGACCCTCACAGATACGCAGTATTTT. V gene TRBV7-3 combines with J gene TRBJ2-3; D not resolved. Germline loops: CDR1 SGHTA, CDR2 FQGTGA. V lost 5 bases and J 2 bases, leaving 8 bases between the germline ends. The CDR3 is 13 amino acids.

There are a few counts of this clonotype. V usage is TRBV3-1 and J usage is TRBJ2-5, with unresolved D. V was clipped by 3 bases and J by 5 bases, with 4 bases between them. Germline V gene data show CDR1 as LGHDT and CDR2 as YNNKEL (reference sequence). The CDR3 consists of 11 residues. The CDR3, as DNA: TGTGCCAGCAGCCACGCTGAGACCCAGTACTTC. Amino acids: CASSHAETQYF.

The chain is built from TRBV19 and TRBJ2-7; 11 positions agree with TRBD2. Trimming took 11 bases from V and 3 from J; bases not matched to a gene: 3. From germline, CDR1 is LNHDA and CDR2 SQIVND (reference sequence). The CDR3 runs 12 residues. CDR3 in DNA: TGTGCCGCCGGGACTAGCGGCTACGAGCAGTACTTC. As protein: CAAGTSGYEQYF.

The sample holds many counts of this clonotype. The rearrangement joins TRBV24-1 to TRBJ2-3, with D perhaps given as TRBD1 or TRBD2 (5 bases each). Trimming took 4 bases from V and 4 from J, leaving 14 bases between them. The CDR3 length is 15 residues. Germline V gene sequence: CDR1 KGHDR, CDR2 SFDVKD. CDR3 region: CATSENRDPADTQYF. In nucleotides, the CDR3 is TGTGCCACCAGTGAAAACCGGGACCCAGCAGATACGCAGTATTTT.

This clonotype was counted a few times. The chain employs TRBV7-2 and TRBJ2-1; D gene uncertain. V was cut by 8 bases and J by 0 bases, with 11 bases left in between. Germline V gives CDR1 SGHTA, CDR2 FQGNSA. The CDR3 totals 14 residues. CDR3 DNA sequence: TGTGCCAGCGCTATATCGAGCTCCTACAATGAGCAGTTCTTC. Encoded protein: CASAISSSYNEQFF.

This clonotype occurred a few times. V is TRBV7-3 and J is TRBJ2-5, with 11 bases fitting TRBD1. The CDR3 length is 16 residues. V shed 5 bases, J shed 1 base, and the junction held 6 bases outside the gene matches. Germline V lookup: CDR1 SGHTA, CDR2 FQGTGA. CDR3 in DNA: TGTGCCAGCAGCCCCGGGACAGGGGGGGTCCAAGAGACCCAGTACTTC. It translates to CASSPGTGGVQETQYF.

This clonotype was counted a few times. The V call is TRBV12-3 or TRBV12-4, the J call TRBJ2-5; 7 bases are a match to TRBD2. This CDR3 contains 13 residues. With 4 bases clipped from V and 5 bases from J, the junction kept 4 bases outside the gene matches. The CDR3 DNA sequence: TGTGCCAGCAGTTGGCGGGGGTTTGAGACCCAGTACTTC. Translated: CASSWRGFETQYF.

This chain links TRBV11-2 with TRBJ1-4, with 7 nucleotides matching TRBD1. The CDR3 length is 15 residues. CDR1 SGHAT and CDR2 FQNNGV come from the germline V gene. After removal of 8 bases from V and 5 bases from J, the junction contained 11 bases not matched to a gene. The CDR3 loop reads CASGQATGRNEKLFF. CDR3 in DNA: TGTGCCAGCGGCCAAGCGACAGGGCGGAATGAAAAACTGTTTTTT.

The gene calls are TRBV3-1 and TRBJ2-7, with 11 bases matching TRBD2. Germline V gene data show CDR1 as LGHDT and CDR2 as YNNKEL (reference sequence). J gave up 5 bases and V 5 bases, and 5 bases lay outside the gene matches. This CDR3 has 14 amino acids. CDR3 coding DNA: TGTGCCAGCAGCTCTAGCGGGAGGAAAAACGAGCAGTACTTC. The encoded protein is CASSSSGRKNEQYF.

This clonotype has a handful of counts. The chain links TRBV6-1 to TRBJ2-5; 10 nucleotides agree with TRBD2. The germline V gene has CDR1 MNHNS and CDR2 SASEGT. The CDR3 is 15 amino acids. The V and J ends lost 3 bases and 4 bases, in that order; junction bases with no gene match: 5. The CDR3 reads CASSDELAGAETQYF. Written as DNA, the CDR3 is TGTGCCAGCAGTGATGAGCTAGCGGGGGCAGAGACCCAGTACTTC.

This chain links TRBV7-2 with TRBJ2-6; D is undetermined. V dropped 1 base and J dropped 2 bases, with 6 bases sitting between them. Germline assignment: CDR1 SGHTA and CDR2 FQGNSA. The CDR3 is made up of 15 amino acids. The CDR3 sequence is CASSLGGPGANVLTF. CDR3 in DNA: TGTGCCAGCAGCTTAGGTGGGCCTGGGGCCAACGTCCTGACTTTC. Filled out from reference TRBV7-2 and TRBJ2-6, the complete variable domain reads GAGVSQSPSNKVTEKGKDVELRCDPISGHTALYWYRQSLGQGLEFLIYFQGNSAPDKSGLPSDRFSAERTGGSVSTLTIQRTQQEDSAVYLCASSLGGPGANVLTFGAGSRLTVL.

Only a few counts were recorded for this clonotype. V is TRBV24-1 and J is TRBJ2-4; 9 positions agree with TRBD2. Germline V gene lookup returns CDR1 KGHDR and CDR2 SFDVKD. The CDR3 covers 14 residues. V was pared by 10 bases and J by 0 bases, with 3 bases of the junction left unmatched. The CDR3 sequence is CATPGLAAKNIQYF. Written as DNA, the CDR3 is TGTGCCACTCCGGGACTAGCAGCCAAAAACATTCAGTACTTC.

This clonotype has ten or more counts. The chain is built from TRBV5-6 and TRBJ2-3, with D uncertain. CDR1 is SGHDT, CDR2 YYEEEE, per germline. V lost 2 bases, J lost 2 bases, and 12 bases lay in between. There are 15 residues in the CDR3. The CDR3 nucleotides read TGTGCCAGCAGCTTCCCCCGAACCGACACAGATACGCAGTATTTT. Translated, it gives CASSFPRTDTDTQYF.

This clonotype appeared a few times. The chain couples TRBV20-1 to TRBJ2-3; possibly TRBD1 or TRBD2 for D (5 bases each). The CDR3 has 13 amino acids. The V gene's germline CDR1 is DFQATT and CDR2 SNEGSKA (reference sequence). V was shortened by 5 bases and J by 7 bases, with 16 bases between the two germline ends. Here the CDR3 reads CSARGHDFYTQYF. CDR3 DNA sequence: TGCAGTGCTCGGGGCCATGACTTTTATACGCAGTATTTT.

This clonotype was counted only a few times. V gene TRBV20-1 combines with J gene TRBJ2-7; TRBD1 matches at 12 bases. V shed 2 bases, J shed 7 bases, and the junction held 6 bases outside the gene matches. The CDR3 length is 14 residues. In germline, CDR1 is DFQATT, CDR2 SNEGSKA (reference sequence). This CDR3 is CSARSGTGGGEQYF. The CDR3 nucleotides read TGCAGTGCTAGATCCGGGACAGGGGGCGGGGAGCAGTACTTC.

This clonotype has at least ten counts. The chain combines TRBV3-1 with TRBJ2-3; the match to TRBD2 covers 7 bases. CDR3 size: 18 residues. Trimming took 0 bases from V and 0 from J; bases not matched to a gene: 9. Germline V gene lookup returns CDR1 LGHDT and CDR2 YNNKEL (reference sequence). CDR3 nucleotide sequence: TGTGCCAGCAGCCAAGATCTTTTTGCGGGAGCTAGCACAGATACGCAGTATTTT. Residues: CASSQDLFAGASTDTQYF.

This rearrangement joins TRBV13 to TRBJ2-1; 8 nucleotides line up with TRBD1. V lost 0 bases, J lost 3 bases, and 7 bases stayed unmatched. The CDR3 is 17 residues long. Germline CDR1 PRHDT, CDR2 FYEKMQ (reference sequence). CDR3 loop: CASSLGRTGIVYNEQFF. CDR3 DNA sequence: TGTGCCAGCAGCTTAGGGAGGACAGGGATTGTCTACAATGAGCAGTTCTTC.